The clone carrying this T cell receptor (beta chain) was picked up one time. This sample stems from a study of technical replicates of blood from several donors. Germline CDR1 SEHNR, CDR2 FQNEAQ (reference sequence). The CDR3 is made up of 14 amino acids. With 5 bases removed from V and 0 bases from J, the gap between germline ends came to 11 bases. The protocol was immunoSEQ multiplex PCR, while the TCRdb copy is restricted to in-frame clones and leaves out a portion. Of about 75,000 clones detected, around 97% appear once; the ten largest clones hold approximately 0.2%. The V and J genes are TRBV7-9 and TRBJ2-7; D remains unclear. This TCR was recovered from a human donor in good health. Sample: T cells isolated from PBMCs. CDR3 region: CASSPMASSYEQYF. CDR3 coding DNA: TGTGCCAGCAGCCCCATGGCCAGCTCCTACGAGCAGTACTTC.